Sequencing of this T cell receptor (beta chain) was carried out in a study of cytomegalovirus exposure and HLA in healthy donors. General study results and limits: Sequencing had likely introduced a cluster of highly shared sequence variants as an artifact.

Comment on this clone: Antigen specificity is unknown.

J gave up 5 bases and V 2 bases, and 2 bases lay outside the gene matches. The germline CDR1 and CDR2 sequences are MRHNA and SNTAGT. The CDR3 loop spans 14 amino acids. 60 Vbeta and 13 Jbeta primers were used in PCR. Generated by immunoSEQ multiplex PCR, the TCRdb table keeps only in-frame clones and is missing some. Here the sample spans about 250,000 clones, about 66% being singletons. The clonotype originates from a female donor in good health and CMV-seronegative. J is TRBJ1-1 and V is TRBV6-4; TRBD1 matches at 10 bases. The sample taken for sequencing was PBMCs. CDR3 protein: CASSDRTGGTEAFF. In nucleotides, the CDR3 is TGTGCCAGCAGTGACAGGACAGGGGGGACTGAAGCTTTCTTT.